This passage covers 23 T cell receptor beta chains from one sample sequenced in a study of T cell changes during pregnancy in multiple sclerosis. Assay: immunoSEQ multiplex PCR; the TCRdb copy retains only in-frame clones and omits some. In the table there are approximately 96,000 clones, approximately 90% of which are singletons. The sample in question was peripheral blood, obtained after pregnancy. These receptors all come from a female donor in good health, enrolled as a control in a pregnancy study.

This chain links TRBV18 with TRBJ2-2; no clear D. CDR1 and CDR2 (germline): KGHSH, LQKENI. The CDR3 contains 14 residues. Trimming stripped 2 bases from V and 5 bases from J, with 9 bases between. CDR3 protein: CASSPTAFTGELFF. The DNA of the CDR3 is TGTGCCAGCTCACCAACTGCTTTTACCGGGGAGCTGTTTTTT.

V and J are TRBV28 and TRBJ2-4; D may be TRBD2 (5 bases). V lost 6 bases to trimming and J lost 5 bases, with 11 bases between them. Germline V gene lookup returns CDR1 MDHEN and CDR2 SYDVKM. CDR3 size: 13 residues. In DNA form, the CDR3 reads TGTGCCAGCAGCCTAGCCCCCCAAAACATTCAGTACTTC. Translation gives CASSLAPQNIQYF.

V is TRBV5-1 and J is TRBJ2-7; D might be TRBD2 (6 bases). The V and J ends lost 3 bases and 6 bases respectively, with 10 bases between them. The CDR3 length is 12 residues. The germline V gene has CDR1 SGHRS and CDR2 YFSETQ. CDR3 sequence: CASSYGGGEQYF. The CDR3 DNA reads TGCGCCAGCAGCTACGGGGGTGGCGAGCAGTACTTC.

About this clone itself: A read error may produce the germline difference seen at one junction end. Distinct nucleotide sequences in the sample also encode this CDR3. This chain joins TRBV6-5 and TRBJ1-2; possibly TRBD1 for D (6 bases). The length of the CDR3 is 15 residues. Germline loops: CDR1 MNHEY, CDR2 SVGAGI. CDR3 coding DNA: TGTGCCAGCAGAAGGACCGACAGGACGTACTATGGCTATACCTTC. Amino acid sequence: CASRRTDRTYYGYTF.

The CDR3 is CASSVLKTSGSINEQFF. CDR3 nucleotides: TGTGCCAGTAGTGTACTTAAGACTAGCGGGAGTATCAATGAGCAGTTCTTC. The rearrangement links TRBV19 to TRBJ2-1, with 12 nucleotides matching TRBD2. The CDR3 extends over 17 amino acids. The V gene's germline CDR1 is LNHDA and CDR2 SQIVND (reference sequence). The V gene end was trimmed by 5 bases and the J gene end by 6 bases; junction bases not matched to a gene: 11.

This sequence joins TRBV6-1 and TRBJ1-1; TRBD1 matches at 7 bases. Germline V gene data show CDR1 as MNHNS and CDR2 as SASEGT. Trimming removed 0 bases from V and 1 base from J; junction bases left unmatched: 5. The CDR3 consists of 16 residues. CDR3 loop: CASSEALEGANTEAFF. Here the CDR3 DNA reads TGTGCCAGCAGTGAAGCGCTTGAGGGGGCGAACACTGAAGCTTTCTTT.

The chain couples TRBV11-2 to TRBJ2-5, with D tentatively TRBD2 (5 bases). Germline lookup yields CDR1 SGHAT and CDR2 FQNNGV. This CDR3 comprises 14 residues. V was clipped by 5 bases and J by 5 bases, with 15 bases between them. The CDR3 nucleotides are TGTGCCAGCAGCCCCAGTGAGGGTTGGGAGACCCAGTACTTC. Protein: CASSPSEGWETQYF. Full variable domain (missing parts from reference TRBV11-2 and TRBJ2-5): EAGVAQSPRYKIIEKRQSVAFWCNPISGHATLYWYQQILGQGPKLLIQFQNNGVVDDSQLPKDRFSAERLKGVDSTLKIQPAKLEDSAVYLCASSPSEGWETQYFGPGTRLLVL.

The genes are TRBV19 and TRBJ2-3; TRBD1 aligns across 7 bases. CDR1 LNHDA and CDR2 SQIVND come from the germline V gene (reference sequence). The CDR3 has 14 residues. V shed 8 bases, J shed 6 bases, and the junction held 11 bases outside the gene matches. The DNA for the CDR3 is TGTGCCAGTTCTGCTGGGACAGCCTTCGATACGCAGTATTTT. Translating gives CASSAGTAFDTQYF.

The chain has TRBV18 and TRBJ1-5; a weak D match, TRBD1 (6 bases). CDR1 KGHSH and CDR2 LQKENI come from the germline V gene. This CDR3 comprises 14 residues. Trimming pared 3 bases from V and 3 bases from J, leaving 9 bases between. The chain's CDR3 is CASSPSGANQPQHF. The DNA of the CDR3 is TGTGCCAGCTCACCGTCAGGGGCCAATCAGCCCCAGCATTTT.

The genes are TRBV7-2 and TRBJ2-5; maybe TRBD2 (6 bases). V lost 1 base to trimming and J lost 11 bases, with 17 bases between them. The CDR3 loop spans 14 amino acids. Germline CDR1 is SGHTA and CDR2 is FQGNSA. CDR3 region: CASSLGFGGGEQYF. In nucleotides, the CDR3 is TGTGCCAGCAGCTTAGGGTTCGGGGGAGGTGAGCAGTACTTC.

The chain links TRBV6-5 to TRBJ2-5, with D perhaps matching TRBD1 (6 bases). Germline V gene data show CDR1 as MNHEY and CDR2 as SVGAGI. The CDR3 length is 16 residues. Trimming removed 0 bases from V and 5 bases from J, with 16 bases in between. CDR3 sequence reads: CASSYSSRGLEETQYF. As DNA, the CDR3 is TGTGCCAGCAGTTACTCGAGCAGGGGCTTAGAGGAGACCCAGTACTTC.

V and J are TRBV5-8 and TRBJ2-2; TRBD2 might be the D (6 bases). Germline CDR1 is SGHTS and CDR2 is YDEGEE. This CDR3 spans 13 amino acids. Between the trimmed V and J ends, which lost 4 bases and 7 bases, there was a span of 11 bases. CDR3: CASSVRRGGELFF. The CDR3 DNA reads TGTGCCAGCAGCGTGAGGAGGGGCGGGGAGCTGTTTTTT. Looking up the rest from reference TRBV5-8 and TRBJ2-2 gives the full variable domain: EAGVTQSPTHLIKTRGQQATLRCSPISGHTSVYWYQQALGLGLQFLLWYDEGEERNRGNFPPRFSGRQFPNYSSELNVNALELEDSALYLCASSVRRGGELFFGEGSRLTVL.

This sequence joins TRBV5-1 and TRBJ2-1; D is possibly TRBD2 (5 bases). V was pared by 4 bases and J by 2 bases, with 13 bases between. CDR1 is SGHRS and CDR2 is YFSETQ in the germline V gene. The CDR3 consists of 15 residues. Here the CDR3 reads CASSRGGDTYNEQFF. The CDR3 DNA reads TGCGCCAGCAGCCGAGGAGGCGACACCTACAATGAGCAGTTCTTC.

This chain joins TRBV15 and TRBJ1-5; 8 bases map to TRBD1. This CDR3 comprises 15 residues. J lost 6 bases, V lost 4 bases, and 8 bases had no gene match. The germline gives CDR1 LNHNV, CDR2 YYDKDF (reference sequence). CDR3 amino acids: CATSKIGQGPQPQHF. The CDR3 coding sequence is TGTGCCACCAGCAAGATAGGACAGGGCCCTCAGCCCCAGCATTTT.

The chain links TRBV7-9 to TRBJ2-7; maybe TRBD2 (6 bases). CDR1 is SEHNR and CDR2 is FQNEAQ in the germline V gene (reference sequence). The CDR3 is made up of 13 amino acids. Trimming removed 5 bases from V and 2 bases from J, with 10 bases in between. This chain's CDR3 is CASSVSGTYEQYF. For the CDR3, the DNA is TGTGCCAGCAGCGTTAGCGGTACCTACGAGCAGTACTTC.

The chain recombines TRBV6-1 with TRBJ2-5, with D possibly matching TRBD1 (7 bases). CDR1 and CDR2 (germline): MNHNS, SASEGT. Trimming took 4 bases from V and 4 from J, leaving 13 bases between them. The CDR3 totals 14 residues. CDR3 nucleotide sequence: TGTGCCAGCAGTGGGAGACAGGGAGGAGAGACCCAGTACTTC. Its protein product is CASSGRQGGETQYF.

The chain is built from TRBV19 and TRBJ2-1; 10 nucleotides align to TRBD2. V shed 6 bases, J shed 3 bases, and the junction held 8 bases outside the gene matches. The CDR3 has 16 residues. Germline V gene lookup returns CDR1 LNHDA and CDR2 SQIVND (reference sequence). The CDR3 here is CASRPLAGHGYNEQFF. CDR3 in DNA: TGTGCCAGTAGACCACTAGCGGGACATGGCTACAATGAGCAGTTCTTC.

The rearrangement joins TRBV7-9 to TRBJ2-1; D perhaps matches TRBD1 (6 bases). Germline-derived CDR1 and CDR2 are SEHNR and FQNEAQ (reference sequence). The CDR3 extends over 14 amino acids. V was trimmed by 4 bases and J by 5 bases, leaving 12 bases between them. The CDR3 protein is CASSSQDRNNEQFF. The CDR3 bases are TGTGCCAGCAGCTCCCAGGACAGAAACAATGAGCAGTTCTTC.

The chain joins TRBV6-6 to TRBJ1-2, with 7 bases matching TRBD1. This CDR3 is 15 amino acids long. Germline-derived CDR1 and CDR2 are MNHNY and SVGAGI (reference sequence). With V trimmed by 8 bases and J by 3 bases, 12 bases remained unmatched. This chain's CDR3 is CASLRTGLRDYGYTF. The CDR3 nucleotides are TGTGCCAGCCTACGGACAGGTCTCCGTGACTATGGCTACACCTTC.

The chain combines TRBV5-6 with TRBJ1-2, with 9 bases that match TRBD1. The CDR3 consists of 14 residues. Germline V gene sequence: CDR1 SGHDT, CDR2 YYEEEE. With 6 bases clipped from V and 7 bases from J, the junction kept 10 bases outside the gene matches. CDR3: CASIPDRGRGGYTF. The CDR3 bases are TGTGCCAGCATTCCTGACAGGGGGAGAGGTGGCTACACCTTC.

The chain employs TRBV6-1 and TRBJ2-1; TRBD2 matches 12 bases. This CDR3 has 15 residues. The V segment lost 10 bases and the J segment 6 bases; nucleotides outside the gene matches: 10. CDR1 is MNHNS, CDR2 SASEGT, per germline. DNA for the CDR3: TGTGCCATCGGGACTAGCGGGCGCGGAGCCAATGAGCAGTTCTTC. As protein: CAIGTSGRGANEQFF.

The rearrangement uses TRBV9 and TRBJ2-4; D perhaps matches TRBD1 (5 bases). The CDR3 runs to 20 residues. Germline V gene sequence: CDR1 SGDLS, CDR2 YYNGEE. Deletions cut 4 bases from V and 3 bases from J, with 29 bases between. CDR3 residues: CASSSNPAGSGFIGKNIQYF. The DNA for the CDR3 is TGTGCCAGCAGCTCAAACCCTGCAGGGTCGGGTTTTATCGGCAAAAACATTCAGTACTTC.

The V and J genes are TRBV28 and TRBJ2-5, with TRBD1 matching 7 bases. Looked up from germline, CDR1 is MDHEN and CDR2 is SYDVKM. V lost 6 bases and J lost 2; bases outside the gene matches: 6. This CDR3 comprises 14 residues. The CDR3: CASSSGQQQETQYF. In nucleotides, the CDR3 is TGTGCCAGCAGCTCGGGACAGCAGCAAGAGACCCAGTACTTC.